This T cell receptor (beta chain) was captured in a study of control samples from healthy donors and cancer patients. In this sample, this clone turned up a few times. Profiled with immunoSEQ multiplex PCR; TCRdb holds only in-frame clones, not every one. The repertoire holds about 120,000 clones, more than 70% seen once, with around 2.5% in the top ten. V dropped 2 bases and J dropped 5 bases, with 4 bases sitting between them. The CDR3 is 12 residues long. Germline values: CDR1 LGHDT, CDR2 YNNKEL (reference sequence). The sequenced material came from blood. This clonotype was obtained from a woman aged 70-85 years in good health. V is TRBV3-1 (or the pseudogene TRBV3-2) and J is TRBJ2-1; D is undetermined. The CDR3 here is CASSQRDNEQFF. The CDR3 DNA reads as TGTGCCAGCAGCCAAAGGGACAATGAGCAGTTCTTC.